This TCR beta chain is drawn from a study of T cell responses to AZD1222 COVID-19 vaccine. Clones were sequenced by immunoSEQ multiplex PCR, and TCRdb holds only the in-frame ones, with some missing. The table has more than 80,000 clones, 80% to 90% seen once. Findings and limits, study-wide: AZD1222 recipients seropositive at baseline numbered only five to seven.

With 3 bases removed from V and 7 bases from J, the gap between germline ends came to 19 bases. The germline V gene encodes CDR1 SGHAT and CDR2 FQNNGV. The CDR3 has 17 residues. Comments on this clone: Antigen unknown.

The V and J genes are TRBV11-2 and TRBJ1-6; a possible D gene is TRBD1 (6 bases). The sequence came from an adult in good health. The sample was peripheral blood, taken on day 0 of AZD1222 vaccination. The CDR3 spells CASSLAGGGQVNSPLHF. In DNA form, the CDR3 reads TGTGCCAGCAGCTTGGCTGGGGGGGGGCAGGTAAATTCACCCCTCCACTTT.